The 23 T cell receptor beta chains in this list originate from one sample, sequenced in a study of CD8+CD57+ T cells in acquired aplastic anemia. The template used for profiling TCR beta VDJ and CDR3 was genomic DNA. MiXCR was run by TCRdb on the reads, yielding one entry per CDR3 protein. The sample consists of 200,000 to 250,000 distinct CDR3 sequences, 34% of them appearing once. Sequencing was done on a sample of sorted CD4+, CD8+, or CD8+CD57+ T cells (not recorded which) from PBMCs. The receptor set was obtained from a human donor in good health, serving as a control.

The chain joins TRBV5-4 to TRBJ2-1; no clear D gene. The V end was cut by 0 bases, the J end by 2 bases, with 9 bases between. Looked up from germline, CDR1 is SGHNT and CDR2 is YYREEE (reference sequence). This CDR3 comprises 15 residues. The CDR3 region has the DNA TGTGCCAGCAGCTTGGACTCCCGGGCCTACAATGAGCAGTTCTTC. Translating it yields CASSLDSRAYNEQFF. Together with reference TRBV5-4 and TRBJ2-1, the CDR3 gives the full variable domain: ETGVTQSPTHLIKTRGQQVTLRCSSQSGHNTVSWYQQALGQGPQFIFQYYREEENGRGNFPPRFSGLQFPNYSSELNVNALELDDSALYLCASSLDSRAYNEQFFGPGTRLTVL.

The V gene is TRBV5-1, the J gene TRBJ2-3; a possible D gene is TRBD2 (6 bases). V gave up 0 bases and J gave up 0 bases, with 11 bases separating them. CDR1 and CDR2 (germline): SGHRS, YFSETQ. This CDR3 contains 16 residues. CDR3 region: CASSLGRVASTDTQYF. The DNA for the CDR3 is TGCGCCAGCAGCTTGGGGAGGGTCGCTAGCACAGATACGCAGTATTTT.

Written as DNA, the CDR3 is TGTGCCACCGGGGCACCTAACACTGAAGCTTTCTTT. It specifies CATGAPNTEAFF. V is TRBV15 and J is TRBJ1-1; TRBD1 might be the D (5 bases). The V end was cut by 8 bases, the J end by 2 bases, with 9 bases between. The CDR3 covers 12 residues. The V gene's germline CDR1 is LNHNV and CDR2 YYDKDF (reference sequence).

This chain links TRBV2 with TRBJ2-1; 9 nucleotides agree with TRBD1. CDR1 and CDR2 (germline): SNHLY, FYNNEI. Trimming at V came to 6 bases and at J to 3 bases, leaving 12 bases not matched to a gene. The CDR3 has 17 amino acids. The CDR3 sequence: CASSSFGTGTFYNEQFF. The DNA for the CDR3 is TGTGCCAGCAGCTCTTTCGGGACAGGGACCTTCTACAATGAGCAGTTCTTC.

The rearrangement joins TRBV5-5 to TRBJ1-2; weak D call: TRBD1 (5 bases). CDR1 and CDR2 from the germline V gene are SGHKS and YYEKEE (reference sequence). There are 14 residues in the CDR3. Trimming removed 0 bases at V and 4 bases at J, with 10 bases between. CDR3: CASSLAVGVYGYTF. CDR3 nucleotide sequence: TGTGCCAGCAGCTTGGCTGTAGGGGTCTATGGCTACACCTTC.

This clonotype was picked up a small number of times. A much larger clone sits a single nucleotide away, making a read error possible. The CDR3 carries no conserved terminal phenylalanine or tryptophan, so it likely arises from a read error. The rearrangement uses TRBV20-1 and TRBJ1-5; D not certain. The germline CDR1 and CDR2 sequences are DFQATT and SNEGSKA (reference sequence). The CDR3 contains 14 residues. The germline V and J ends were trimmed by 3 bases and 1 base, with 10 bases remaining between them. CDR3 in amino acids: CSARRGVSNQPQHL. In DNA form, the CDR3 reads TGCAGTGCTAGGCGCGGAGTAAGCAATCAGCCCCAGCATCTT.

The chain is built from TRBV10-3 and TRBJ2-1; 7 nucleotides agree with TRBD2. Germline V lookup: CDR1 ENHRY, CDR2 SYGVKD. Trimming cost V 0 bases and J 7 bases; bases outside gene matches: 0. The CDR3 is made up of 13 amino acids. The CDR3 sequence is CAISESSGNEQFF. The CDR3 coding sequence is TGTGCCATCAGTGAGTCTAGCGGGAATGAGCAGTTCTTC.

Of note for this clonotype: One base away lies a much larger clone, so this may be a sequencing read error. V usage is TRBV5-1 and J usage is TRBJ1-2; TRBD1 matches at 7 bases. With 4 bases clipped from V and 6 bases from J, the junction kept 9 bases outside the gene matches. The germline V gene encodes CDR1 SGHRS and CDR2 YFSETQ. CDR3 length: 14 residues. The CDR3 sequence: CASSPTGTEHGYTF. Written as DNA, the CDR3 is TGCGCCAGCAGCCCAACCGGGACAGAGCATGGCTACACCTTC.

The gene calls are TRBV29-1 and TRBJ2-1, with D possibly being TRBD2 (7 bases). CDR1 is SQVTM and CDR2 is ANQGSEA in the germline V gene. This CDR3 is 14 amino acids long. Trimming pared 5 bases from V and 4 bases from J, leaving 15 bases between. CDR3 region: CSVKDGGTYNEQFF. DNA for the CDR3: TGCAGCGTTAAGGACGGGGGGACATACAATGAGCAGTTCTTC.

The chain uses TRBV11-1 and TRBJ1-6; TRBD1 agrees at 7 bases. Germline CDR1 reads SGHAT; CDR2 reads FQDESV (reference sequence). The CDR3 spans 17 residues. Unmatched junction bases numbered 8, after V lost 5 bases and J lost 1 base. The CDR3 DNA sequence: TGTGCCAGCAGCCCCCACAGGGGTGGATCCTATAATTCACCCCTCCACTTT. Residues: CASSPHRGGSYNSPLHF.

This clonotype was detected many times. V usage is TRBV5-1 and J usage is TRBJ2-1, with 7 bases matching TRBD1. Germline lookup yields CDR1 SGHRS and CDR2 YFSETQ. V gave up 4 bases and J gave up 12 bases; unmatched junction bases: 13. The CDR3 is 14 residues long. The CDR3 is CASSQTGIAGVQFF. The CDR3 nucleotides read TGCGCCAGCAGCCAGACAGGGATAGCAGGGGTGCAGTTCTTC.

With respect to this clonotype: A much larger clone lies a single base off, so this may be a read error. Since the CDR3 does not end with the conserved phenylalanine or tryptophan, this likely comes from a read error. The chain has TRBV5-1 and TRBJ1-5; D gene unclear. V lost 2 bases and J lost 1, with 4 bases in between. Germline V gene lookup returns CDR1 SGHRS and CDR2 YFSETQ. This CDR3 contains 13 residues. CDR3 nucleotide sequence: TGCGCCAGCAGCTTCGCGAGCAATCAGCCCCAGCATGTT. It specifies CASSFASNQPQHV.

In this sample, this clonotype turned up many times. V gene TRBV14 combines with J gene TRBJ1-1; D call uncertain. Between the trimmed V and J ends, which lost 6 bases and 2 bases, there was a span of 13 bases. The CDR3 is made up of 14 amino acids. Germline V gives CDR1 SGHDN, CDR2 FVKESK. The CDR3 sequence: CASSQQSFNTEAFF. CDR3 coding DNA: TGTGCCAGCAGTCAACAGTCTTTCAACACTGAAGCTTTCTTT.

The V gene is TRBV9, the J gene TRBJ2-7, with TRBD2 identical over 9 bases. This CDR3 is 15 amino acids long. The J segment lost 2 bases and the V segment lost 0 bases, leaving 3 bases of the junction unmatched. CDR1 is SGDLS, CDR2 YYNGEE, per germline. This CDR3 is CASSVGTSVTYEQYF. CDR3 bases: TGTGCCAGCAGCGTAGGGACTAGCGTTACCTACGAGCAGTACTTC.

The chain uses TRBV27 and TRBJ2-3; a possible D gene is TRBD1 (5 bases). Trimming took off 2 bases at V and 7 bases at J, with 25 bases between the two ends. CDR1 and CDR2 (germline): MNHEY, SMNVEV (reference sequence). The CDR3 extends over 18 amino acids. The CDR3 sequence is CASSLVSLLTDGRHTQYF. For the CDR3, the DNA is TGTGCCAGCAGTTTAGTTTCACTGTTGACAGACGGGCGTCATACGCAGTATTTT.

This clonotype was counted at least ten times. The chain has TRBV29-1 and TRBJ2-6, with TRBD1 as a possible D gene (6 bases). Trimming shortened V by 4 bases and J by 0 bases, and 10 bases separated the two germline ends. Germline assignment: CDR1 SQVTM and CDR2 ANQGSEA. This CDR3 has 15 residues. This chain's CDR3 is CSVGGQTSGANVLTF. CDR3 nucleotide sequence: TGCAGCGTTGGCGGACAGACCTCTGGGGCCAACGTCCTGACTTTC.

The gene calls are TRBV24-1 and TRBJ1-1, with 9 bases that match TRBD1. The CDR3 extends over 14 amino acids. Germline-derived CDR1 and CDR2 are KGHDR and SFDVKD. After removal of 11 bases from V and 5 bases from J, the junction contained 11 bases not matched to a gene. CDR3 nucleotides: TGTGCCAGCCGGACAGGGGCTCAGGGGACTGAAGCTTTCTTT. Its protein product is CASRTGAQGTEAFF.

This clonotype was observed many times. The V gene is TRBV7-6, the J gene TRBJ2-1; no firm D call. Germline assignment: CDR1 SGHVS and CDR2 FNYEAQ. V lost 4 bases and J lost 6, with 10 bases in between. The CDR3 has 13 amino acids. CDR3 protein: CASSSRPPNEQFF. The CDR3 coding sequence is TGTGCCAGCAGCTCCCGACCCCCCAATGAGCAGTTCTTC.

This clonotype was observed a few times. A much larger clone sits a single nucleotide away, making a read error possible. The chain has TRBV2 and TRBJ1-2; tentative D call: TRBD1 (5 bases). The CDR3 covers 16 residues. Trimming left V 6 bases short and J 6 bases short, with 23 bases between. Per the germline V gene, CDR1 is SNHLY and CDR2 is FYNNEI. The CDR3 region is CASSTPGGRGGDGYTF. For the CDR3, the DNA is TGTGCCAGCAGCACCCCAGGAGGGAGAGGAGGGGATGGCTACACCTTC.

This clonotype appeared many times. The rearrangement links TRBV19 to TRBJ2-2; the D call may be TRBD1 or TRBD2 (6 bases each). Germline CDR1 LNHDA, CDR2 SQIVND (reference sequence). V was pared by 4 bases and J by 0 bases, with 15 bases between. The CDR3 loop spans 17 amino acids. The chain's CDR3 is CASSTQGLRANTGELFF. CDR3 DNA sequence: TGTGCCAGTAGTACACAGGGACTGCGCGCGAACACCGGGGAGCTGTTTTTT.

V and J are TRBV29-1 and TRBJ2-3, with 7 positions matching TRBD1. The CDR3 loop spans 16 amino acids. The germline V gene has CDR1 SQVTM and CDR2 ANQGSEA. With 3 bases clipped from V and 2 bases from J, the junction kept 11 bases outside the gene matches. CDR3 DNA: TGCAGCGTTGACGGCCTTACAGGGGTTCACACAGATACGCAGTATTTT. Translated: CSVDGLTGVHTDTQYF.

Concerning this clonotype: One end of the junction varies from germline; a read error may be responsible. This CDR3 is CARSLGGQLNTEAFF. CDR3 in DNA: TGTGCCCGCAGTTTAGGGGGACAACTAAACACTGAAGCTTTCTTT. The V gene is TRBV12-3 or TRBV12-4, the J gene TRBJ1-1; D is possibly TRBD1 (6 bases). The CDR3 loop spans 15 amino acids.

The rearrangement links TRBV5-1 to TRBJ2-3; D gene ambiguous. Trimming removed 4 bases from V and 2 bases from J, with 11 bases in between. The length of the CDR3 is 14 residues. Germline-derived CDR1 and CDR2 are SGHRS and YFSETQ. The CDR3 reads CASSPAVFTDTQYF. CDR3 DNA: TGCGCCAGCAGCCCGGCTGTCTTCACAGATACGCAGTATTTT.